This T cell receptor beta chain came from a study of vaccination and CD4 T cells after COVID-19. Worth noting for this clonotype: What it binds is unknown.

Germline V gene sequence: CDR1 SGHAT, CDR2 FQNNGV. CDR3 length: 13 residues. The V gene lost 5 bases and the J gene lost 3 bases, with 9 bases spanning the gap. Study-wide results and limits: Median about 90% of reactive clones detected in convalescent patients emerged only post-vaccination.

As to treatment: 10-day PBMC culture with coronavirus spike peptide pools or control peptides (ViraFEST assay). Cultures got half-medium changes with IL-2 on days 3 and 7. At the Johns Hopkins FTIC core, DNA taken from cultured CD4+ T cells was sequenced by way of the Oncomine TCR Beta short-read assay. In TCRdb, the PCR reads were re-called with MiXCR into one record per CDR3 protein. The sample carries 13,000 to 15,000 distinct CDR3 sequences, over 45% recorded once. Specimen: CD4+ T cells from blood, cultured in vitro. The chain uses TRBV11-2 and TRBJ2-3; D is possibly TRBD1 (6 bases). The receptor comes from a human donor who had recovered from COVID-19. The CDR3 loop is CASSVDRTDTQYF. The CDR3 DNA follows: TGTGCCAGCAGCGTCGACAGGACAGATACGCAGTATTTT.